The source of this T cell receptor (beta chain) is a study of T-cell reconstitution after alpha-beta-depleted transplantation in children. Per the germline V gene, CDR1 is MNHEY and CDR2 is SVGEGT. This CDR3 contains 21 residues. For TCRbeta, the library was prepared with unique molecular identifiers. TCRdb passed the PCR reads through MiXCR, listing each CDR3 protein once. Seen here are 15,000 to 20,000 distinct CDR3 sequences, around 12% observed once, and the top ten hold around two thirds. A word on this clonotype: Without the conserved terminal phenylalanine or tryptophan, this CDR3 likely stems from a read error.

V is TRBV6-2 or TRBV6-3 and J is TRBJ1-5, with 7 bases that match TRBD1. This specimen consisted of PBMCs, mostly from graft donor cells, obtained 180 days after TCRalphabeta/CD19-depleted stem cell transplant. The sequence derives from a boy under two years old who had a stem cell transplant for Wiskott-Aldrich syndrome, so the T cells may come from the graft donor. The CDR3 spells CASTYPLRTYRGPESNQPQHL. In DNA, the CDR3 is TGTGCCAGCACTTACCCACTTAGGACTTACAGGGGACCAGAGAGCAATCAGCCCCAGCATTTG.